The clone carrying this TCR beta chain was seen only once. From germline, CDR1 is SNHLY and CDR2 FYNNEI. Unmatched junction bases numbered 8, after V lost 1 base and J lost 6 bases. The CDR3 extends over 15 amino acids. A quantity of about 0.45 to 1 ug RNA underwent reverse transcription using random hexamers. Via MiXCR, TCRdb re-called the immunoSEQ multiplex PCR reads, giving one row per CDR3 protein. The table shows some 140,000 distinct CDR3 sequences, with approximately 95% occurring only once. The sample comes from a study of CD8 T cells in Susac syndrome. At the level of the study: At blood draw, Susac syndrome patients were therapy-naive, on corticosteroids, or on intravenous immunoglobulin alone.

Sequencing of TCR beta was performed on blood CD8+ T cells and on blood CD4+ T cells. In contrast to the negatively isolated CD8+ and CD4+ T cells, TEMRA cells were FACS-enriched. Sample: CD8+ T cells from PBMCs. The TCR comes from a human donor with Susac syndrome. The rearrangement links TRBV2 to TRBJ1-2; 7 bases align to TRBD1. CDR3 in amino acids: CASSEVIGGGDGYTF. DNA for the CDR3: TGTGCCAGCAGTGAAGTGATAGGGGGCGGAGATGGCTACACCTTC.